This record looks at one T cell receptor beta chain sequence and its context. The data belong to a study of blood T cell repertoires in COVID-19. The overall study: Sites across the United States, Italy and Spain contributed samples from acute and convalescent COVID-19.

Data came from immunoSEQ multiplex PCR; TCRdb stores just in-frame clones and leaves some out. The table includes about 220,000 clones, approximately 83% detected once. Sample: peripheral blood. The origin of this receptor is an older woman with acute or convalescent COVID-19.

The CDR3 reads CAWSGNRVTDTQYF. The CDR3 nucleotides read TGTGCCTGGAGTGGAAACAGGGTCACAGATACGCAGTATTTT. The gene calls are TRBV30 and TRBJ2-3, with D possibly TRBD1 on 6 matching bases. Germline V lookup: CDR1 GTSNPN, CDR2 SVGIG (reference sequence). The CDR3 is 14 amino acids. The V end was cut by 1 base, the J end by 2 bases, with 10 bases between.